These 4 T cell receptor beta chains were all obtained from the same sample, sequenced in a study of Graves' ophthalmopathy and Graves' hyperthyroidism. Investigators amplified TCR beta CDR3 regions from RNA transcripts. Scientists carried out first-round RT-PCR using HTBI primers and then a second-round multiplex PCR. TCRdb reprocessed the multiplex PCR reads with MiXCR, giving one entry per CDR3 protein. Among about 1.2 million distinct CDR3 sequences listed, about two fifths were seen once. Sequencing was carried out using peripheral blood or thyroid tissue (not recorded which). These receptors were collected from an adult man with Graves' hyperthyroidism.

V is TRBV27 and J is TRBJ1-5; D is undetermined. V gave up 4 bases and J gave up 0 bases, with 10 bases separating them. Germline V gene data show CDR1 as MNHEY and CDR2 as SMNVEV (reference sequence). This CDR3 spans 15 amino acids. CDR3 coding DNA: TGTGCCAGCAGTTCCATTGGGCATAGCAATCAGCCCCAGCATTTT. Amino acids: CASSSIGHSNQPQHF.

This clonotype has ten or more counts. The rearrangement links TRBV12-3 or TRBV12-4 to TRBJ2-5; D is tentatively TRBD1 or TRBD2 (5 bases each). The CDR3 has 13 residues. Trimming cost V 3 bases and J 5 bases, with 10 bases left between them. In nucleotides, the CDR3 is TGTGCCAGCAGTTTGGGGGTGGCCGAGACCCAGTACTTC. Protein: CASSLGVAETQYF.

At least ten counts were recorded for this clonotype. V and J are TRBV5-1 and TRBJ1-6; TRBD1 matches at 8 bases. V was pared by 2 bases and J by 7 bases, with 2 bases of the junction left unmatched. Germline CDR1 and CDR2: SGHRS and YFSETQ. This CDR3 is 14 amino acids long. The CDR3 DNA follows: TGCGCCAGCAGCTTCTGGACAGGGAATTCACCCCTCCACTTT. Amino acids: CASSFWTGNSPLHF.

The chain links TRBV15 to TRBJ1-3; D is possibly TRBD1 (5 bases). V was trimmed by 1 base and J by 4 bases, leaving 11 bases between them. Germline CDR1 is LNHNV and CDR2 is YYDKDF (reference sequence). The CDR3 extends over 15 amino acids. The CDR3: CATSRGVGDGNTIYF. CDR3 DNA: TGTGCCACCAGCAGAGGAGTCGGGGACGGAAACACCATATATTTT.